This TCR beta chain was sequenced in a study of blood T cell repertoires in COVID-19. Method: immunoSEQ multiplex PCR; TCRdb's copy keeps in-frame clones and lacks some. The sample consists of fewer than 350,000 clones, 89% of them appearing once. In terms of age and location, participants ranged from about 18 to 89 years and lived in about two dozen US areas. The recovered donors of Cohort 3 showed two negative PCRs, clearance, or symptom resolution. Germline values: CDR1 KGHSH, CDR2 LQKENI. The V gene lost 3 bases and the J gene lost 8 bases, with 19 bases spanning the gap. The CDR3 has 15 residues.

The sample was PBMCs or T cells enriched from blood (not recorded which). V and J are TRBV18 and TRBJ1-2, with TRBD1 as a possible D gene (6 bases). This sequence was found in a middle-aged woman who had recovered from COVID-19. CDR3 residues: CASSPPTRNREGYTF. DNA of the CDR3: TGTGCCAGCTCACCCCCAACCCGGAACAGGGAAGGCTACACCTTC.